This TCR beta chain was profiled in a study of cytotoxic CD8 clonotypes in ibrutinib-treated CLL. Across the whole study: The group held under twelve relapsed/refractory and about 15 treatment-naive patients, with under 18 IGHV unmutated. Study outcomes and limitations: At ibrutinib response, clonality increased, and at progression it declined back toward baseline. Public clonotypes were seen rarely and were contracted or stable on treatment.

Deep sequencing aimed at 1 in 200,000 to 1 in 1 million T cells' resolution. Here immunoSEQ multiplex PCR was the method, and the copy in TCRdb shows in-frame clones only, minus some. The sample yields 140,000 or so clones, roughly three quarters seen once. In regard to this clone: Its antigen remains unidentified.

Germline V lookup: CDR1 SGHNT, CDR2 YYREEE (reference sequence). This CDR3 contains 16 residues. The ends were cut back, 4 bases at V and 2 bases at J, with 15 bases in the middle. The J gene is TRBJ2-2, the V gene TRBV5-4; tentatively, D is TRBD1 or TRBD2 (6 bases each). The material sequenced was PBMCs, taken after 12 months of ibrutinib treatment. This TCR was recovered from a human donor with chronic lymphocytic leukemia. The CDR3 here is CASSPRGALNTGELFF. Written as DNA, the CDR3 is TGTGCCAGCAGCCCGAGGGGGGCGCTAAACACCGGGGAGCTGTTTTTT.